A selection of T cell receptor beta chains follows, all from one sample in a study of cytomegalovirus exposure and HLA in healthy donors. Here immunoSEQ multiplex PCR was the method, and the copy in TCRdb shows in-frame clones only, minus some. Among around 110,000 clones listed, around 10% were seen once. Sequencing was carried out using PBMCs. The receptors derive from a man under 40 in good health and CMV-seronegative. CDR3s include the opening cysteine and the closing phenylalanine or tryptophan. The order of the fields is J gene, V gene, clone size, D gene, CDR3 DNA, CDR3 protein. The D gene is left open where the match is weak. Where a row states a size, it is once, few, many or the class of an expanded clone; other rows omit it.

TRBJ2-2 TRBV7-9 - TRBD2 TGTGCCAGCAGCTCATTAACTAGCGGGATACGAACCGGGGAGCTGTTTTTT CASSSLTSGIRTGELFF
TRBJ1-6 TRBV11-2 - - TGTGCCAGCAGCTTAGACCGGGGGGGATATAATTCACCCCTCCACTTT CASSLDRGGYNSPLHF
TRBJ2-1 TRBV19 - - TGTGCCAGTAGCGAAGACGGAGGCTCCTACAATGAGCAGTTCTTC CASSEDGGSYNEQFF
TRBJ1-4 TRBV30 - - TGTGCCTGGAGTGTACCGGGGATGGGGAAACTGTTTTTT CAWSVPGMGKLFF
TRBJ1-2 TRBV18 - - TGTGCCAGCTCGCCCGAGGAGGGATTTTATGGCTACACCTTC CASSPEEGFYGYTF
TRBJ1-1 TRBV9 - - TGTGCCAGCAGCGTTTCAACTCGCGGGGACACTGAAGCTTTCTTT CASSVSTRGDTEAFF
TRBJ1-1 TRBV6-6 few - TGTGCCAGCACTCCGTGGGGGGACCTCACTGAAGCTTTCTTT CASTPWGDLTEAFF
TRBJ2-3 TRBV6-5 - TRBD2 TGTGCCAGCAGTCGACTAGCGGGCCCCACAGATACGCAGTATTTT CASSRLAGPTDTQYF
TRBJ2-7 TRBV7-6 - TRBD2 TGTGCCACCACTCCGGGACTAGCGGGAACCTCCTACGAGCAGTACTTC CATTPGLAGTSYEQYF
TRBJ1-2 TRBV5-4 few TRBD1 TGTGCCAGCAGCCCACGGGACAGGGGCTATGGCTACACCTTC CASSPRDRGYGYTF
TRBJ2-7 TRBV5-1 few TRBD1 TGCGCCAGCAGCTCGGGACAGGGCAGTGACGAGCAGTACTTC CASSSGQGSDEQYF
TRBJ1-4 TRBV4-1 few - TGCGCCAGCAGCGCCTATCCTACCTCCGGGGGGGAAGGTGAAAAACTGTTTTTT CASSAYPTSGGEGEKLFF
TRBJ2-7 TRBV14 few TRBD1 TGTGCCAGCAGCCATGCCACAGGGGGGTTCCCCTACGAGCAGTACTTC CASSHATGGFPYEQYF
TRBJ1-5 TRBV7-6 - TRBD1 TGTGCCAGCAGCTTAGAACAGGGGTTATGGCAGCCCCAGCATTTT CASSLEQGLWQPQHF
TRBJ1-5 TRBV2 few - TGTGCCAGCAGCCCAATGGGGGGACGCAATCAGCCCCAGCATTTT CASSPMGGRNQPQHF
TRBJ2-3 TRBV15 few TRBD2 TGTGCCACCAGCAGAGATCGACTAGCGGCTAGCACAGATACGCAGTATTTT CATSRDRLAASTDTQYF
TRBJ2-5 TRBV4-2 - TRBD1 TGTGCCAGCAGCCCGGACAGGGCTCGGGAGACCCAGTACTTC CASSPDRARETQYF
TRBJ1-1 TRBV19 - TRBD1 TGTGCCAGTAGGATCGACAGGGCGACTGAAGCTTTCTTT CASRIDRATEAFF
TRBJ2-1 TRBV5-1 - TRBD1 TGCGCCAGCAGCCTGGAACCCGGGACAGGGGGGGGAAATGAGCAGTTCTTC CASSLEPGTGGGNEQFF
TRBJ1-4 TRBV4-3 few - TGCGCCAGCAGCCATCGAAGGGAGATGGCTAGAGAAAAACTGTTTTTT CASSHRREMAREKLFF
TRBJ2-3 TRBV7-3 few TRBD1 TGTGCCAGCAGCCTTGGGACAGGGGCAGATACGCAGTATTTT CASSLGTGADTQYF
TRBJ2-7 TRBV5-6 - TRBD1 TGTGCCAGCAGCTTGGGGGCAGGGGGCGTCTCCTACGAGCAGTACTTC CASSLGAGGVSYEQYF